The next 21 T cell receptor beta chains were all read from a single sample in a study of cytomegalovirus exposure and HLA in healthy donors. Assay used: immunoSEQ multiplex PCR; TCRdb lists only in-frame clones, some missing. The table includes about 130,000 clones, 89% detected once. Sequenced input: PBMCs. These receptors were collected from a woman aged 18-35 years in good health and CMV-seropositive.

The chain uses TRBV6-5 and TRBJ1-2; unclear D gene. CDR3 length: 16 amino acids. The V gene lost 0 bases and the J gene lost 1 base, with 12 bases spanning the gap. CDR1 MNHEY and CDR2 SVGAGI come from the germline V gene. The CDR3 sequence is CASSYSRWSGNYGYTF. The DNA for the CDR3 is TGTGCCAGCAGTTACTCGAGGTGGTCGGGTAACTATGGCTACACCTTC.

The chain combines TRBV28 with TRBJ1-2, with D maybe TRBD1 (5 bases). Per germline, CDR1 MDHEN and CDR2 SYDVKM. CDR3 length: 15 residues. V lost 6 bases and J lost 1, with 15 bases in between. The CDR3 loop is CASSRDSSYNYGYTF. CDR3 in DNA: TGTGCCAGCAGCCGAGACAGTTCCTATAACTATGGCTACACCTTC.

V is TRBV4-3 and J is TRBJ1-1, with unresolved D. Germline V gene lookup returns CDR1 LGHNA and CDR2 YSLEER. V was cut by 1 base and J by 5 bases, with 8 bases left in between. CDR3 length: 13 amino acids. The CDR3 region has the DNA TGCGCCAGCAGCCAAGTTCGGTGGACTGAAGCTTTCTTT. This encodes CASSQVRWTEAFF.

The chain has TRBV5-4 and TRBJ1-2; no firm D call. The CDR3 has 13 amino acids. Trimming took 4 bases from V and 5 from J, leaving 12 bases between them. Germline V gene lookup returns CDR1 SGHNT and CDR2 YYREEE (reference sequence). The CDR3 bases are TGTGCCAGCAGCGCAACACAGAGTTATGGCTACACCTTC. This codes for CASSATQSYGYTF. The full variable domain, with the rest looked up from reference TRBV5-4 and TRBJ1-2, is ETGVTQSPTHLIKTRGQQVTLRCSSQSGHNTVSWYQQALGQGPQFIFQYYREEENGRGNFPPRFSGLQFPNYSSELNVNALELDDSALYLCASSATQSYGYTFGSGTRLTVV.

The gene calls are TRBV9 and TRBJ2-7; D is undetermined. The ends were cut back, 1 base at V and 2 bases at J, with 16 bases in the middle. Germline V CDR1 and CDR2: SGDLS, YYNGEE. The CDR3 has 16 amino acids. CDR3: CASSVNPEASTYEQYF. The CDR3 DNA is TGTGCCAGCAGCGTAAATCCAGAGGCCTCAACCTACGAGCAGTACTTC.

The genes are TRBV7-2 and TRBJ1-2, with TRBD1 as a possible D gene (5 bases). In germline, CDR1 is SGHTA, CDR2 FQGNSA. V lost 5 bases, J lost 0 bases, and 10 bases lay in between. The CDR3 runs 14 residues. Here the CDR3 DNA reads TGTGCCAGCAGCCAGGACATGTCTAACTATGGCTACACCTTC. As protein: CASSQDMSNYGYTF.

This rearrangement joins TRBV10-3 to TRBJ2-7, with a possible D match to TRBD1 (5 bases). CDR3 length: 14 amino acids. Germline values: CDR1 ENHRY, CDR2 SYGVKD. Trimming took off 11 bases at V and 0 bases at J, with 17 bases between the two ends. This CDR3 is CAVAFRASSYEQYF. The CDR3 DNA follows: TGTGCCGTGGCCTTCAGGGCCTCCTCCTACGAGCAGTACTTC.

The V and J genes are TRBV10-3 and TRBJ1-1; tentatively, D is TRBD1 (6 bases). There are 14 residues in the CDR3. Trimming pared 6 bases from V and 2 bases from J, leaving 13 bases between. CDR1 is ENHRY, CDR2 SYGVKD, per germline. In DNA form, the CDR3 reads TGTGCCATCAGAGCTCTGGACAGCAACACTGAAGCTTTCTTT. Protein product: CAIRALDSNTEAFF.

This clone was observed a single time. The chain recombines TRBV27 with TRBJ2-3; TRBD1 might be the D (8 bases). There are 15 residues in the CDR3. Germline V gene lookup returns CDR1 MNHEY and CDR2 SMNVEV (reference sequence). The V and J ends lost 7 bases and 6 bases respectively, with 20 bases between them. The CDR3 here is CASKGVDRGGDTQYF. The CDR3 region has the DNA TGTGCCAGCAAGGGTGTCGACAGGGGAGGGGATACGCAGTATTTT.

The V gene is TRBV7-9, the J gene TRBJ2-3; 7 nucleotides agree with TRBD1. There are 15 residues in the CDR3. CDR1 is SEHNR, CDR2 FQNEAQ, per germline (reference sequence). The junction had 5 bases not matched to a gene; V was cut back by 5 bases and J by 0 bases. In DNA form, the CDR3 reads TGTGCCAGCAGCCCACCGGGACAGAGCACAGATACGCAGTATTTT. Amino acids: CASSPPGQSTDTQYF.

The CDR3 here is CASNIQGPETQYF. The CDR3 nucleotides are TGTGCCAGCAATATACAGGGACCAGAGACCCAGTACTTC. The J gene is TRBJ2-5, the V gene TRBV6-1, with D perhaps TRBD1 (6 bases). The CDR3 has 13 residues. CDR1 is MNHNS and CDR2 is SASEGT in the germline V gene. Trimming pared 7 bases from V and 4 bases from J, leaving 13 bases between.

CDR3 coding DNA: TGTGCCAGCAGCTACCAGAAGGGACAGGGGCCCGGGGAGCTGTTTTTT. Protein: CASSYQKGQGPGELFF. The chain employs TRBV28 and TRBJ2-2; 10 nucleotides align to TRBD1. The CDR3 is made up of 16 amino acids. The germline gives CDR1 MDHEN, CDR2 SYDVKM. The V gene end was trimmed by 6 bases and the J gene end by 6 bases; junction bases not matched to a gene: 10. Supplemented by reference TRBV28 and TRBJ2-2, the full variable domain reads DVKVTQSSRYLVKRTGEKVFLECVQDMDHENMFWYRQDPGLGLRLIYFSYDVKMKEKGDIPEGYSVSREKKERFSLILESASTNQTSMYLCASSYQKGQGPGELFFGEGSRLTVL.

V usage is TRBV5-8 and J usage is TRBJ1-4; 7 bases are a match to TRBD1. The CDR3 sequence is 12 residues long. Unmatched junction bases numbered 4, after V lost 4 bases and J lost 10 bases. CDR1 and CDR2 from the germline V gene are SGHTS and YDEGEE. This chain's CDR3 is CASSPRQGKLFF. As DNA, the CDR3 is TGTGCCAGCAGCCCGAGACAGGGAAAACTGTTTTTT.

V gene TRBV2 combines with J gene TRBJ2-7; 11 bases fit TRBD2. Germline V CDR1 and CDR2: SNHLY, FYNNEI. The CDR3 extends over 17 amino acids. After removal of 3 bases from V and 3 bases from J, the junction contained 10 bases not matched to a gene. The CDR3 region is CASSELASGGLSYEQYF. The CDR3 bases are TGTGCCAGCAGTGAGTTGGCTAGCGGGGGGCTTAGCTACGAGCAGTACTTC.

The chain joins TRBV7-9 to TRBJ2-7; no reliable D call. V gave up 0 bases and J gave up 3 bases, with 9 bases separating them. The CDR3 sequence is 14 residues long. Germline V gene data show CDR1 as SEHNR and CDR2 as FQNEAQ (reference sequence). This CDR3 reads CASSLAQEIYEQYF. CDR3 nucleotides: TGTGCCAGCAGCTTAGCCCAGGAAATCTACGAGCAGTACTTC.

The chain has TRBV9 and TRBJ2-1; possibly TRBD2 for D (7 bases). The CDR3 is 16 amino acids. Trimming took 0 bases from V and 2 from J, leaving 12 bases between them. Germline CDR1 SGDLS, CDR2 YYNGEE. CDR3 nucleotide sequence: TGTGCCAGCAGCGTAGCGGGGGGCCCTCCCTACAATGAGCAGTTCTTC. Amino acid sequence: CASSVAGGPPYNEQFF.

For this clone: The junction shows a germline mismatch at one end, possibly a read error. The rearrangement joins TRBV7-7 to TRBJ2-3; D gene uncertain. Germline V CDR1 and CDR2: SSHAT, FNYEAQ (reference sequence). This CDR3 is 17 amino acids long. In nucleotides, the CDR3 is TGTGCTAGCAGCTCCTCCGAGTTACCCCATAGCACAGATACGCAGTATTTT. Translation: CASSSSELPHSTDTQYF.

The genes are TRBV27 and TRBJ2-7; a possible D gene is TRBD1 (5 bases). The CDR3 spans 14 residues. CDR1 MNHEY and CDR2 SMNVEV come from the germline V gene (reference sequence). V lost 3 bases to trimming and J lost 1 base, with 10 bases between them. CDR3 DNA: TGTGCCAGCAGTTTTCAGGGTTCGTCCTACGAGCAGTACTTC. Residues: CASSFQGSSYEQYF.

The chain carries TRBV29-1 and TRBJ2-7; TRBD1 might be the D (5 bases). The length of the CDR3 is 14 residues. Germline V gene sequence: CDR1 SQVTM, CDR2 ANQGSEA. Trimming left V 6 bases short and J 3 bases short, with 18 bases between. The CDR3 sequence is CSVDGRGIGYEQYF. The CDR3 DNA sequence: TGCAGCGTCGACGGAAGGGGTATAGGCTACGAGCAGTACTTC.

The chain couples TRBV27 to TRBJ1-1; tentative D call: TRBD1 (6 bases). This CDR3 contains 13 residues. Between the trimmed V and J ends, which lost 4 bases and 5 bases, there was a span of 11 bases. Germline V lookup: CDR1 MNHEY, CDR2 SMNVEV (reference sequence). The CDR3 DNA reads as TGTGCCAGCAGTTCAACAGGGATAACTGAAGCTTTCTTT. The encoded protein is CASSSTGITEAFF.

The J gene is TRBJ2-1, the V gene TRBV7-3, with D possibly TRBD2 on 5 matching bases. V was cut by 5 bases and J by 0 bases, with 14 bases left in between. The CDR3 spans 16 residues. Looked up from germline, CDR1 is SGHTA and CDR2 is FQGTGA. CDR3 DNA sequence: TGTGCCAGCAGCGAACTCTCACTAGGCTCCTACAATGAGCAGTTCTTC. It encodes CASSELSLGSYNEQFF.